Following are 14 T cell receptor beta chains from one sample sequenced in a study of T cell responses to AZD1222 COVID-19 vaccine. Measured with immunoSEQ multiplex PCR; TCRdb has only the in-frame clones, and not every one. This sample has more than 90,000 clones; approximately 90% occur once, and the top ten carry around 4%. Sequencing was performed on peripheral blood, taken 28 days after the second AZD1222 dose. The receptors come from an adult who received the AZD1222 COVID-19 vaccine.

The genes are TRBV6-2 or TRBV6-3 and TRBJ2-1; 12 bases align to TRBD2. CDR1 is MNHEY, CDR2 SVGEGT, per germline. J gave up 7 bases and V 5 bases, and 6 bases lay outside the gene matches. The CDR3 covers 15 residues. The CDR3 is CASSRLAGVRNEQFF. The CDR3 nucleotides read TGTGCCAGCAGTCGACTAGCGGGAGTAAGGAATGAGCAGTTCTTC.

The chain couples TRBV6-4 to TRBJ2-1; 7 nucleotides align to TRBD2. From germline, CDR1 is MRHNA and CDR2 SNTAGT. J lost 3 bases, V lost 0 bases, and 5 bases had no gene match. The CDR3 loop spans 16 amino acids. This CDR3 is CASSDSSSGDYNEQFF. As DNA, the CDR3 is TGTGCCAGCAGTGACTCGTCCAGCGGGGACTACAATGAGCAGTTCTTC.

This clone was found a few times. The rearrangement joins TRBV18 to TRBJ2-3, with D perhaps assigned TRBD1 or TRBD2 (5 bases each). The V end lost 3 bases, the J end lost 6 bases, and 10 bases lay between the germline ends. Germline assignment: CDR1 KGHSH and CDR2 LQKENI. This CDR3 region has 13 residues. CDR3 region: CASSPSGTDTQYF. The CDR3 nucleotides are TGTGCCAGCTCACCCTCGGGGACGGATACGCAGTATTTT. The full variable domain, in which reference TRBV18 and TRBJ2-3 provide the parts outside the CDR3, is NAGVMQNPRHLVRRRGQEARLRCSPMKGHSHVYWYRQLPEEGLKFMVYLQKENIIDESGMPKERFSAEFPKEGPSILRIQQVVRGDSAAYFCASSPSGTDTQYFGPGTRLTVL.

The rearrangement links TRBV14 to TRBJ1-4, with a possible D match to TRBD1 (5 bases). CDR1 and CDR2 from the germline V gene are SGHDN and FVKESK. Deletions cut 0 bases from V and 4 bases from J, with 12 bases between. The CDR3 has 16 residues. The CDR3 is CASSQEPGGYNEKLFF. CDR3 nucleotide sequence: TGTGCCAGCAGCCAAGAACCGGGGGGTTATAATGAAAAACTGTTTTTT.

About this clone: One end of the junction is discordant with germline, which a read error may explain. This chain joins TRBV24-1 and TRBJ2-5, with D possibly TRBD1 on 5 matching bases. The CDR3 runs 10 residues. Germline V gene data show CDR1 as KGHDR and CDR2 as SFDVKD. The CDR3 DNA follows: TGTGCCACCAGTGGGCTAGGGGTAGACTTC. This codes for CATSGLGVDF.

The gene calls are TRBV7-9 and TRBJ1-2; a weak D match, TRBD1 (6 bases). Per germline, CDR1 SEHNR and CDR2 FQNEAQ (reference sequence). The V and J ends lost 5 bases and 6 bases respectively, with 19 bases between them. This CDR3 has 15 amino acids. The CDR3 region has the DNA TGTGCCAGCAGCCCCAGGGCAGGGGATGTTAATGGCTACACCTTC. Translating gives CASSPRAGDVNGYTF.

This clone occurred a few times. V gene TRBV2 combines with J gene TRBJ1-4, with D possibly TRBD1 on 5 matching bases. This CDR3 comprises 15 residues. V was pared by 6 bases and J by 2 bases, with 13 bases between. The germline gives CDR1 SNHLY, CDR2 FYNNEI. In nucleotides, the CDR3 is TGTGCCAGCAGGACGATGTGGGGGACTAATGAAAAACTGTTTTTT. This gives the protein CASRTMWGTNEKLFF.

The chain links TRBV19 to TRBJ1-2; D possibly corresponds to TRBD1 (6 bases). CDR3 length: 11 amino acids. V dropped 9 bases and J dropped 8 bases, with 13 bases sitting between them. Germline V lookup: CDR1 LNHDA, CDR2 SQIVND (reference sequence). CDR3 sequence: CASWEGVGYTF. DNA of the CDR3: TGTGCCAGCTGGGAGGGGGTAGGCTACACCTTC.

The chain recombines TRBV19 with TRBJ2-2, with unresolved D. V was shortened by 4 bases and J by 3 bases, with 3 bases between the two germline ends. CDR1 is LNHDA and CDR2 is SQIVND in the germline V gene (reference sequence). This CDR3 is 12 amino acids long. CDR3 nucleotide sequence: TGTGCCAGTAGTACATACACCGGGGAGCTGTTTTTT. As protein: CASSTYTGELFF.

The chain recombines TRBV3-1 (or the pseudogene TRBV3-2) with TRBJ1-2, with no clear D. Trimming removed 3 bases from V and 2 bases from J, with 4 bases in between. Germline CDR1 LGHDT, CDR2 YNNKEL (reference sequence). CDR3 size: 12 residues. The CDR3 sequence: CASSHYNYGYTF. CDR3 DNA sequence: TGTGCCAGCAGCCATTACAACTATGGCTACACCTTC.

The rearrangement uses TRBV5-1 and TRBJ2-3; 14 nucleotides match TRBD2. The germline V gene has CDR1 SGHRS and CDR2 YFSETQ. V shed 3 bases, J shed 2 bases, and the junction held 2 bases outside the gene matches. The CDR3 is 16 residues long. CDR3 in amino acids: CASSWGLAGDTDTQYF. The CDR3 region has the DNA TGCGCCAGCAGCTGGGGACTAGCGGGGGACACAGATACGCAGTATTTT.

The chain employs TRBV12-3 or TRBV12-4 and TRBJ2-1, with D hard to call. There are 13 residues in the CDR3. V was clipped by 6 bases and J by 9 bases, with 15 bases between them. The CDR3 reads CASRLGNPSEQFF. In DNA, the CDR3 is TGTGCCAGCAGGCTGGGGAATCCCAGTGAGCAGTTCTTC.

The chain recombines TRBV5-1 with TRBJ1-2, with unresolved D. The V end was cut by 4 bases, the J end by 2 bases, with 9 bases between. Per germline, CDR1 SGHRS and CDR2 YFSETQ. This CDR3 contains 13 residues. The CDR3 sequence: CASSLDGNYGYTF. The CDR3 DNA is TGCGCCAGCAGCCTGGACGGAAACTATGGCTACACCTTC. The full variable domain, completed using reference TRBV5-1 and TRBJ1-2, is KAGVTQTPRYLIKTRGQQVTLSCSPISGHRSVSWYQQTPGQGLQFLFEYFSETQRNKGNFPGRFSGRQFSNSRSEMNVSTLELGDSALYLCASSLDGNYGYTFGSGTRLTVV.

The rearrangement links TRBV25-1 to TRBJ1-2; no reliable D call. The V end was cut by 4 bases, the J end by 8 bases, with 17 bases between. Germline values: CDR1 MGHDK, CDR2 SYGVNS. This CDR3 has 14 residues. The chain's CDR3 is CASSASRAALGYTF. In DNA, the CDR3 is TGTGCCAGCAGTGCCTCAAGGGCCGCTCTCGGCTACACCTTC.